The rows below give T cell receptor beta chains drawn from one sample of a study of T cell responses to AZD1222 COVID-19 vaccine. Profiling relied on immunoSEQ multiplex PCR, and the TCRdb table lists in-frame clones only, not all of them. Of about 140,000 clones detected, around nine tenths appear once; the ten largest clones hold about 3.4%. The sequences come from peripheral blood, collected 28 days after the second AZD1222 dose. These receptors were taken from an adult who received the AZD1222 COVID-19 vaccine. Each CDR3 is given with its conserved first and last residue. The D gene is left open where the match is weak. Only part of the rows carry a size: once, few, many, or a class if the clone is expanded.

CDR3aa	CDR3nt	j_gene	d_gene	abundance	v_gene
CASSPGGGQALEAFF	TGTGCCAGCAGCCCGGGAGGGGGACAGGCCCTTGAAGCTTTCTTT	TRBJ1-1	TRBD1	once	TRBV5-4
CASSPASGYGYTF	TGTGCCAGCAGCCCCGCTTCAGGCTATGGCTACACCTTC	TRBJ1-2	NA	NA	TRBV3-1/TRBV3-2
CASSRSRDRKNIQYF	TGTGCCAGCAGTAGGTCCCGGGACAGAAAAAACATTCAGTACTTC	TRBJ2-4	NA	NA	TRBV21-1
CSAADRGFYEQYF	TGCAGCGCAGCGGACAGGGGTTTTTACGAGCAGTACTTC	TRBJ2-7	TRBD1	NA	TRBV29-1
CASSPTADSAGQTQYF	TGTGCCAGCTCACCAACGGCGGACAGCGCGGGGCAGACCCAGTACTTC	TRBJ2-5	NA	NA	TRBV18
CASSLQRQNVNTEAFF	TGTGCCAGCTCACTACAAAGACAGAATGTGAACACTGAAGCTTTCTTT	TRBJ1-1	NA	NA	TRBV18
CASFPYRVPTYEQYF	TGCGCCAGCTTTCCTTACAGGGTTCCGACCTACGAGCAGTACTTC	TRBJ2-7	NA	NA	TRBV5-1
CACPTPGGGKLFF	TGTGCCTGCCCCACCCCAGGGGGCGGGAAACTGTTTTTT	TRBJ1-4	TRBD1	NA	TRBV30
CASSSAGTWEQFF	TGCGCCAGCAGCTCCGCTGGCACGTGGGAGCAGTTCTTC	TRBJ2-1	NA	NA	TRBV5-1
CASSSPTRNERDTQYF	TGTGCCAGCAGTTCCCCGACTAGGAATGAGCGGGATACGCAGTATTTT	TRBJ2-3	NA	NA	TRBV27
CATHRGNSNQPQHF	TGTGCCACCCACCGGGGGAATAGCAATCAGCCCCAGCATTTT	TRBJ1-5	NA	NA	TRBV19
CASSTRGSGGVTIQYF	TGCGCCAGCAGCACCCGTGGGAGCGGGGGGGTAACCATTCAGTACTTC	TRBJ2-4	TRBD2	NA	TRBV5-1
CASSDSAGELFF	TGCGCCAGCAGTGACAGTGCAGGGGAGCTGTTTTTT	TRBJ2-2	NA	NA	TRBV10-2
CSVGVSSYNEQFF	TGCAGCGTTGGGGTTAGCTCCTACAATGAGCAGTTCTTC	TRBJ2-1	NA	NA	TRBV29-1
CASSITGQVNTEAFF	TGTGCCAGTAGTATAACCGGGCAGGTGAACACTGAAGCTTTCTTT	TRBJ1-1	NA	NA	TRBV19
CASSLGTGNEAFF	TGTGCCAGCAGCTTAGGGACAGGGAACGAAGCTTTCTTT	TRBJ1-1	TRBD1	NA	TRBV7-3
CASSRRGTSQPQHF	TGTGCCAGCAGTCGCAGGGGGACGAGTCAGCCCCAGCATTTT	TRBJ1-5	TRBD1	once	TRBV6-5
CASSNQVNTEAFF	TGTGCCAGTAGTAATCAGGTGAACACTGAAGCTTTCTTT	TRBJ1-1	NA	NA	TRBV19
CASSPPSGRGYEQYF	TGTGCCAGCAGCCCCCCTAGCGGGAGAGGATACGAGCAGTACTTC	TRBJ2-7	TRBD2	NA	TRBV9
CASKGDSSLTFF	TGTGCCAGCAAGGGGGACAGTAGTTTAACTTTCTTT	TRBJ1-1	TRBD1	once	TRBV2
CASSRQGLNTEAFF	TGTGCCAGCAGCAGACAGGGGTTGAACACTGAAGCTTTCTTT	TRBJ1-1	TRBD1	NA	TRBV11-2
CASSQRQNTEAFF	TGCGCCAGCAGCCAAAGGCAAAACACTGAAGCTTTCTTT	TRBJ1-1	NA	few	TRBV4-3
CASSLVAEYTDTQYF	TGTGCCAGCAGCTTAGTAGCGGAGTACACAGATACGCAGTATTTT	TRBJ2-3	NA	NA	TRBV11-3
CASSLGGASSYEQYF	TGTGCCAGCAGTTTGGGGGGGGCAAGCTCCTACGAGCAGTACTTC	TRBJ2-7	NA	once	TRBV28
CASSLRQVNYGYTF	TGTGCCAGCAGCTTGCGACAGGTTAACTATGGCTACACCTTC	TRBJ1-2	NA	once	TRBV7-2
CASSQVSNTEAFF	TGTGCCAGCAGCCAAGTTTCCAACACTGAAGCTTTCTTT	TRBJ1-1	NA	NA	TRBV3-1/TRBV3-2
CASCYLGQGSQQYF	TGTGCCAGCTGTTATCTGGGACAGGGTTCACAGCAGTACTTC	TRBJ2-7	TRBD1	NA	TRBV2
CASSLQGIGSPLHF	TGTGCCAGCAGCTTACAGGGAATTGGTTCACCCCTCCACTTT	TRBJ1-6	NA	NA	TRBV11-3